The TCR beta chain under discussion was sequenced for a study of glioma-infiltrating T cells after dendritic cell vaccination. Study background: After recurrence, repeat resection gave post-vaccination tumor, with about five paired samples.

The assay was immunoSEQ multiplex PCR, and TCRdb's table has in-frame clones only and misses some. There are 2,000 to 3,000 clones in the sample; 65% to 90% occur only once, and 10% lies in the top ten. The CDR3 runs to 15 residues. Germline lookup yields CDR1 SGHRS and CDR2 YFSETQ. Trimming left V 2 bases short and J 3 bases short, with 15 bases between. The sample's time point: after dendritic cell vaccination, including at tumor progression/relapse. Monocyte-derived dendritic cells, cultured about 7 days with IL-4 and GM-CSF, were pulsed with autologous tumor lysate. Patients had residual fresh-frozen tumor tissue and more than two years of survival data. Autologous tumor lysate-pulsed dendritic cell vaccination was given between about 2003 and 2013. Isocitrate dehydrogenase mutation was absent in all glioblastoma patients.

Sequencing used tumor tissue, obtained after dendritic cell vaccination. The source is a human donor with glioblastoma. The rearrangement uses TRBV5-1 and TRBJ2-7, with D maybe TRBD1 (5 bases). The CDR3 is CASSFAKWQGYEQYF. The CDR3 DNA reads as TGCGCCAGCAGCTTTGCTAAGTGGCAGGGCTACGAGCAGTACTTC. Looking up the rest from reference TRBV5-1 and TRBJ2-7 gives the full variable domain: KAGVTQTPRYLIKTRGQQVTLSCSPISGHRSVSWYQQTPGQGLQFLFEYFSETQRNKGNFPGRFSGRQFSNSRSEMNVSTLELGDSALYLCASSFAKWQGYEQYFGPGTRLTVT.